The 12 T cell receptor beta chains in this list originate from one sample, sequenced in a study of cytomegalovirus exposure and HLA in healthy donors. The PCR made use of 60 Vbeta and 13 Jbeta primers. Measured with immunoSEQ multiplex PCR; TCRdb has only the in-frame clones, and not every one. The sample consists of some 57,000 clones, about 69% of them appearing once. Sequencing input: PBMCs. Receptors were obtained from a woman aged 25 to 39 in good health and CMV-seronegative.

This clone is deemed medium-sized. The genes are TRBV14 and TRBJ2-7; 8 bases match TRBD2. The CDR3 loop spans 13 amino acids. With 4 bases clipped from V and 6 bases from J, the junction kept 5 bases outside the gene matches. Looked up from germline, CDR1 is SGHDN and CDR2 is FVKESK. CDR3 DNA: TGTGCCAGCAGCCTTGTAGCGGGAAGCGAGCAGTACGTC. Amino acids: CASSLVAGSEQYV.

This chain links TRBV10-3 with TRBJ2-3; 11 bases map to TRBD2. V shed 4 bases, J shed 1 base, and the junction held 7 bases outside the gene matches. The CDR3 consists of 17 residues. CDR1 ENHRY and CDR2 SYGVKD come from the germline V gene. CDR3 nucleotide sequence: TGTGCCATCAGTGCCGGGATAGCGGGAGGGGGCACAGATACGCAGTATTTT. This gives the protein CAISAGIAGGGTDTQYF.

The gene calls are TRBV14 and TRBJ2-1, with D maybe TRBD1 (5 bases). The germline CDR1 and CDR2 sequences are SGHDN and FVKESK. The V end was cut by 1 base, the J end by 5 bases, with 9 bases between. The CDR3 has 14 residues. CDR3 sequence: CASSQVRRDNEQFF. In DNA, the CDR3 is TGTGCCAGCAGCCAAGTCCGCAGGGACAATGAGCAGTTCTTC.

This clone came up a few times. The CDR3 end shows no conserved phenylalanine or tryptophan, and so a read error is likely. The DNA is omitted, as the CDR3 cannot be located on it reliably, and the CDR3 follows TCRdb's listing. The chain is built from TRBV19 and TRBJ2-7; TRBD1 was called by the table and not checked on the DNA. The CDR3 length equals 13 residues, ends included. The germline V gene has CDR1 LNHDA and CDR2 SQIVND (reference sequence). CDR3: CASSIDPWTAPAG.

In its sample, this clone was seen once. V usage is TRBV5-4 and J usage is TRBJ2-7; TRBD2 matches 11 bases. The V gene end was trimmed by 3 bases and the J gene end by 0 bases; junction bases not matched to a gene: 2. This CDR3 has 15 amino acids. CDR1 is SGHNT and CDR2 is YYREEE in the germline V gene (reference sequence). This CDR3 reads CASSSGTSGSYEQYF. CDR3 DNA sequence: TGTGCCAGCAGCTCTGGGACTAGCGGCTCCTACGAGCAGTACTTC.

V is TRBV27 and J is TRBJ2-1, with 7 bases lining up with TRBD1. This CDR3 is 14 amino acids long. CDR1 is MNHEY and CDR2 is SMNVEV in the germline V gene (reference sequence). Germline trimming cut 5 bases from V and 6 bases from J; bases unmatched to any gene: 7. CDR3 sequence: CASSQDRDGNEQFF. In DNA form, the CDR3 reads TGTGCCAGCAGTCAAGACAGGGACGGCAATGAGCAGTTCTTC.

The CDR3 bases are TGTGCCAGCAGCCGGACTAGCGGCACGCCCTACGAGCAGTACGTC. Translated, it gives CASSRTSGTPYEQYV. The chain carries TRBV5-6 and TRBJ2-7; 10 nucleotides line up with TRBD2. Germline V gene sequence: CDR1 SGHDT, CDR2 YYEEEE. V lost 4 bases to trimming and J lost 2 bases; unmatched junction nucleotides: 6. This CDR3 has 15 amino acids.

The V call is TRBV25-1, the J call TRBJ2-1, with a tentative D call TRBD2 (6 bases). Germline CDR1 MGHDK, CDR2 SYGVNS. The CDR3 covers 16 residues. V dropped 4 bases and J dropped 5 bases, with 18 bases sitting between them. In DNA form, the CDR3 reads TGTGCCAGCAGTGGAACCGTGACTAGACGGGACAATGAGCAGTTCTTC. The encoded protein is CASSGTVTRRDNEQFF.

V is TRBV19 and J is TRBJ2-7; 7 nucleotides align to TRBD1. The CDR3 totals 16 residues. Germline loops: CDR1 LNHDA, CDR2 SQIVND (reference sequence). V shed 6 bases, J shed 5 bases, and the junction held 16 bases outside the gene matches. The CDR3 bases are TGTGCCAGTAGCAACCGACGACAGGGTGCTATCGACGAGCAGTACTTC. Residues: CASSNRRQGAIDEQYF. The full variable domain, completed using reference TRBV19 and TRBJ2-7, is DGGITQSPKYLFRKEGQNVTLSCEQNLNHDAMYWYRQDPGQGLRLIYYSQIVNDFQKGDIAEGYSVSREKKESFPLTVTSAQKNPTAFYLCASSNRRQGAIDEQYFGPGTRLTVT.

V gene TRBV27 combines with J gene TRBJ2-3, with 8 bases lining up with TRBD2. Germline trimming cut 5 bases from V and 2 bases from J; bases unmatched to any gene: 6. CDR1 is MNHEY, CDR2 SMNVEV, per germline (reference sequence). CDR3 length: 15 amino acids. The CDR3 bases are TGTGCCAGCAGTCCCCTAGCGGGCCTCACAGATACGCAGTATTTT. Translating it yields CASSPLAGLTDTQYF.

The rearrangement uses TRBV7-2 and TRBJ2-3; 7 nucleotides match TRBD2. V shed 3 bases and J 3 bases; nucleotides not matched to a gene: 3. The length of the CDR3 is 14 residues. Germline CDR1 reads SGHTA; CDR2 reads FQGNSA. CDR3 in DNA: TGTGCCAGCAGCTTTGCGGGAGATACAGATACGCAGTATTTT. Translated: CASSFAGDTDTQYF. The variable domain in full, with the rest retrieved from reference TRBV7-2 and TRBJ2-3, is GAGVSQSPSNKVTEKGKDVELRCDPISGHTALYWYRQSLGQGLEFLIYFQGNSAPDKSGLPSDRFSAERTGGSVSTLTIQRTQQEDSAVYLCASSFAGDTDTQYFGPGTRLTVL.

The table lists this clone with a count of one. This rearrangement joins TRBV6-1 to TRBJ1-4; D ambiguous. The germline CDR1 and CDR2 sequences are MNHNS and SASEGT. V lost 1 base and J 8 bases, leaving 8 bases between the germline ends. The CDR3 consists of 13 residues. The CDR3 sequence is CASSEGAEEKLFF. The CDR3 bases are TGTGCCAGCAGTGAAGGAGCGGAGGAAAAACTGTTTTTT.